This TCR beta chain stems from a study of shared T cell receptors in the human thymus (dated by TCRdb to the early 2020s). Study-wide context: The study examined how self-reactive, shared T-cell receptor alpha chains are generated in the human thymus.

Concerning this clone: Its antigen remains unidentified. Within one base of it there is no much larger clone, and no base qualities were kept.

Library preparation used the immunoSEQ multiplex PCR assay. The source is immuneACCESS, and TCRdb retained only in-frame sequences with V and J called. Part of the clones is not carried over; for the studies checked, unresolved V genes explain less than half of this, and the remainder is unexplained. The sample table lists about 730,000 clones, approximately 83% of them with a count of one. The ten most abundant clones make up approximately 0.01% of the sample. A distance of 15 bases separates the germline ends of V and J, which lose 3 bases and 6 bases respectively. The cysteine opens and the phenylalanine closes a CDR3 of 15 amino acids. The entry retains the CDR3 DNA only, 45 bases that are in frame from base 1. CDR1 is given as LNHDA and CDR2 as SQIVND, both from the germline V gene (reference sequence). These data were likewise used in another study, on human thymus T cells. The second study reports: In Finland, the donors were immunologically healthy infants who were having open corrective cardiac surgery for congenital heart defects. The thymus tissue came from surgical resects taken out during corrective cardiac surgery. Biased V and J gene segment usage appeared to be present in both thymic and peripheral blood repertoires. Highly overlapping thymic TCR repertoires among unrelated individuals were reported in the related research. The study used 7 or 8 infant thymus samples plus four related peripheral blood samples to characterize TCR alpha and beta repertoires. Donor ages ranged from about 7 to 244 days, and the cohort comprised 5 to 7 male and two female infants. Thymocytes were freed from the tissue by mechanical means and kept at -70 degrees C as pellets of about 9-30 million cells. Genomic DNA was extracted from frozen cell pellets with a QIAsymphony instrument. TCRB and TCRAD loci were amplified from a standardized quantity of quality-controlled genomic DNA using the immunoSEQ multiplex PCR assay. The amplicons spanned the V(D)J region and were long enough to cover the CDR3 and allow V and J genes to be identified. Through the commercial immunoSEQ service, the amplicons were sequenced on an Illumina platform. Primer bias and sequencing errors were corrected using previously described methods, and TCRAD and TCRB definitions followed the IMGT database. immunoSEQ Analyzer 3.0 and VDJTools were used for repertoire analysis, which covered basic statistics, V/J segment usage, diversity estimates, rarefaction and pairwise overlap. Chao1, ChaoE, Efron-Thisted, Shannon and inverse Simpson indices were used to estimate diversity, which was also estimated on datasets down-sampled to the smallest sample. Repertoire overlap was assessed by strict matching of CDR3 nucleotide sequence, V gene and J gene, and clustering was done by Jaccard-based multidimensional scaling. On average, thymus samples gave around 880,000 unique TCRB clonotypes, whereas blood samples gave about 84,000.

The sequenced sample consisted of thymocytes. This receptor chain uses TRBV19 and TRBJ2-1, and perhaps TRBD2 as D gene, on 7 matching bases. This clonotype was obtained from a girl under three years old with a congenital heart defect. Donor details come from another sample of the same person, matched by shared clones. The DNA sequence reads TGTGCCAGTAGTATTGAGGCGCGGGGGCTCAATGAGCAGTTCTTC. Protein translation: CASSIEARGLNEQFF.